The clone carrying this T cell receptor beta chain was counted a single time. The data belong to a study of T cell clones after liver transplantation. V shed 4 bases, J shed 3 bases, and the junction held 5 bases outside the gene matches. From germline, CDR1 is SGHVS and CDR2 FQNEAQ. The CDR3 is made up of 14 amino acids. Method: immunoSEQ multiplex PCR; TCRdb's copy keeps in-frame clones and lacks some. Of under 90,000 clones in the sample, 80% were seen once. The receptor was isolated from a human donor who received a liver transplant. Source: CD4+ T cells from blood, taken before liver transplant. The genes are TRBV7-8 and TRBJ1-1; TRBD1 matches at 7 bases. This CDR3 reads CASSWGQWDTEAFF. The CDR3 DNA follows: TGTGCCAGCAGCTGGGGACAGTGGGACACTGAAGCTTTCTTT.